These T cell receptor beta chains were read from a single sample in a study of blood T cells in healthy people across ages. TCRdb independently ran MiXCR on the 5' RACE reads; one entry per CDR3 protein. The sample lists 600,000 to 800,000 distinct CDR3 sequences, roughly half occurring once. Sequenced sample: blood. Receptors were obtained from a woman aged 80 or over in good health. The CDR3 runs from the conserved cysteine through the conserved F or W. A D gene is named only where the DNA matches it firmly. Clone size is not always given. Where it is, it says once, few, many or a class for expanded clones.

V gene: TRBV7-2; J gene: TRBJ2-1; clone size: many; D gene: .; CDR3 DNA: TGTGCCAGCAGCTCCCTCGCCGGTCGGGGGTCCTACAATGAGCAGTTCTTC; CDR3 protein: CASSSLAGRGSYNEQFF
V gene: TRBV5-1; J gene: TRBJ2-3; clone size: .; D gene: TRBD1; CDR3 DNA: TGCGCCAGCAGCTGGACAGGGGTGGGAAAAGATACGCAGTATTTT; CDR3 protein: CASSWTGVGKDTQYF
V gene: TRBV14; J gene: TRBJ2-1; clone size: .; D gene: TRBD2; CDR3 DNA: TGTGCCAGCAGGGACACCGGGACTAGATCCTACAATGAGCAGTTCTTC; CDR3 protein: CASRDTGTRSYNEQFF
V gene: TRBV27; J gene: TRBJ2-1; clone size: many; D gene: .; CDR3 DNA: TGTGCCAGCAGTTTAATGGGGAGCGCCCATTTATACAATGAGCAGTTCTTC; CDR3 protein: CASSLMGSAHLYNEQFF
V gene: TRBV29-1; J gene: TRBJ1-2; clone size: .; D gene: .; CDR3 DNA: TGCAGCGTTGACAAGCAGAAGAAGAACTATGGCTACACCTTC; CDR3 protein: CSVDKQKKNYGYTF
V gene: TRBV5-1; J gene: TRBJ2-7; clone size: many; D gene: TRBD2; CDR3 DNA: TGCGCCAGCAGCTTGGAACTTAATAGCGGGAGGACCTCCTACGAGCAGTACTTC; CDR3 protein: CASSLELNSGRTSYEQYF
V gene: TRBV5-1; J gene: TRBJ1-1; clone size: .; D gene: .; CDR3 DNA: TGCGCCAGCAGCTTGGGGGGATTAGGGCTCACTGAAGCTTTCTTT; CDR3 protein: CASSLGGLGLTEAFF
V gene: TRBV5-1; J gene: TRBJ2-3; clone size: few; D gene: .; CDR3 DNA: TGCGCCAGCGCCCCCGAGGGCGGGTCCACAGATACGCAGTATTTT; CDR3 protein: CASAPEGGSTDTQYF
V gene: TRBV12-3/TRBV12-4; J gene: TRBJ2-3; clone size: many; D gene: TRBD2; CDR3 DNA: TGTGCCAGCAGCCTTCGGGGGGGTGGTGCAGATACGCAGTATTTT; CDR3 protein: CASSLRGGGADTQYF
V gene: TRBV5-1; J gene: TRBJ2-1; clone size: .; D gene: .; CDR3 DNA: TGCGCCAGCAGCTTGGAGGTGACAGGATACAATGAGCAGTTCTTC; CDR3 protein: CASSLEVTGYNEQFF
V gene: TRBV3-1; J gene: TRBJ2-3; clone size: .; D gene: TRBD2; CDR3 DNA: TGTGCCAGCAGCCACGGCGGAGAGCGGGGGGATAGCACAGATACGCAGTATTTT; CDR3 protein: CASSHGGERGDSTDTQYF
V gene: TRBV20-1; J gene: TRBJ1-1; clone size: .; D gene: .; CDR3 DNA: TGCAGTGCTAGTGACGGACAGTCAAGGTCGAGGGGAGCTTTCTTT; CDR3 protein: CSASDGQSRSRGAFF
V gene: TRBV9; J gene: TRBJ2-3; clone size: once; D gene: TRBD1; CDR3 DNA: TGTGCCAGCAGCGTAGTAGTAGACAGGGGAGGACCAGATACGCAGTATTTT; CDR3 protein: CASSVVVDRGGPDTQYF
V gene: TRBV20-1; J gene: TRBJ2-2; clone size: .; D gene: TRBD2; CDR3 DNA: TGCAGTGCTAGAGAAGCGGGAGGGCTTGGCGGGGAGCTGTTTTTT; CDR3 protein: CSAREAGGLGGELFF
V gene: TRBV12-3/TRBV12-4; J gene: TRBJ2-1; clone size: .; D gene: .; CDR3 DNA: TGTGCCAGCCTTCCAATGAGGGGCGGCTCCTACAATGAGCAGTTCTTC; CDR3 protein: CASLPMRGGSYNEQFF
V gene: TRBV10-3; J gene: TRBJ1-6; clone size: many; D gene: .; CDR3 DNA: TGTGCCATCAGTGAGTCCCAGCTCTCCTATAATTCACCCCTCCACTTT; CDR3 protein: CAISESQLSYNSPLHF
V gene: TRBV13; J gene: TRBJ1-1; clone size: many; D gene: .; CDR3 DNA: TGTGCCAGCAGCTCACAGGTGCTTGCTGAAGCTTTCTTT; CDR3 protein: CASSSQVLAEAFF
V gene: TRBV6-6; J gene: TRBJ2-1; clone size: once; D gene: TRBD2; CDR3 DNA: TGTGCCAGCAGTTACGAACTAGCGGGGGGAGGCTACAATGAGCAGTTCTTC; CDR3 protein: CASSYELAGGGYNEQFF
V gene: TRBV7-3; J gene: TRBJ2-1; clone size: few; D gene: TRBD2; CDR3 DNA: TGTGCCAGCAGTTCCGGGACTAGTGTGTTCTTC; CDR3 protein: CASSSGTSVFF
V gene: TRBV7-9; J gene: TRBJ2-5; clone size: few; D gene: .; CDR3 DNA: TGTGCCAGCAGCAGCGACGGGCCTCGGGGAGAGCAGTACTTC; CDR3 protein: CASSSDGPRGEQYF
V gene: TRBV9; J gene: TRBJ2-1; clone size: .; D gene: TRBD2; CDR3 DNA: TGTGCCAGCAGCGTAGTGTCTAGCGGGGGAGCGGATACGCAGTTCTTC; CDR3 protein: CASSVVSSGGADTQFF
V gene: TRBV28; J gene: TRBJ2-7; clone size: .; D gene: TRBD1; CDR3 DNA: TGTGCCAGCAGGCTCGGACAGGGGAATAGGGATGAGCAGTACTTC; CDR3 protein: CASRLGQGNRDEQYF
V gene: TRBV7-2; J gene: TRBJ1-4; clone size: many; D gene: .; CDR3 DNA: TGTGCCAGCAGCGTCAGTTCAACTAATGAAAAACTGTTTTTT; CDR3 protein: CASSVSSTNEKLFF
V gene: TRBV29-1; J gene: TRBJ1-1; clone size: .; D gene: TRBD1; CDR3 DNA: TGCAGTGGGAGGACAGGGGCGAACACTGAAGCTTTCTTT; CDR3 protein: CSGRTGANTEAFF
V gene: TRBV2; J gene: TRBJ2-1; clone size: .; D gene: TRBD2; CDR3 DNA: TGTGCCAGCAGTGAGCAAGCGGGAGTTAGTAGCAATGAGCAGTTCTTC; CDR3 protein: CASSEQAGVSSNEQFF
V gene: TRBV5-1; J gene: TRBJ2-2; clone size: .; D gene: TRBD2; CDR3 DNA: TGCGCCAGCAGCTCGCAGACTAGCGGGAGGGCTACGAACATCGGGGAGCTGTTTTTT; CDR3 protein: CASSSQTSGRATNIGELFF
V gene: TRBV12-3/TRBV12-4; J gene: TRBJ2-4; clone size: .; D gene: .; CDR3 DNA: TGTGCCAGCAGCCCAGAAGGCGACATTCAGTACTTC; CDR3 protein: CASSPEGDIQYF
V gene: TRBV6-6; J gene: TRBJ2-1; clone size: .; D gene: TRBD2; CDR3 DNA: TGCGCCAGCAGTTCCCTAGCGGGTCACCTCGCTGAGCAGTTCTTC; CDR3 protein: CASSSLAGHLAEQFF
V gene: TRBV24-1; J gene: TRBJ2-3; clone size: many; D gene: TRBD2; CDR3 DNA: TGTGCCACCAGTTACGGGAGGGCCGGGACAGATACGCAGTATTTT; CDR3 protein: CATSYGRAGTDTQYF
V gene: TRBV20-1; J gene: TRBJ2-7; clone size: .; D gene: TRBD2; CDR3 DNA: TGCAGTGCTCCGAGTCTAGCGGGAGGCTCCTACGAGCAGTACTTC; CDR3 protein: CSAPSLAGGSYEQYF
V gene: TRBV20-1; J gene: TRBJ2-3; clone size: .; D gene: TRBD1; CDR3 DNA: TGCAGGCCCTCCCAAGGTCAGGGGGTAAGCACAGATACGCAGTATTTT; CDR3 protein: CRPSQGQGVSTDTQYF
V gene: TRBV20-1; J gene: TRBJ2-3; clone size: .; D gene: .; CDR3 DNA: TGCAGTGCTAGAGCGATTGGGCAGGGAACAGATACGCAGTATTTT; CDR3 protein: CSARAIGQGTDTQYF
V gene: TRBV30; J gene: TRBJ1-1; clone size: .; D gene: .; CDR3 DNA: TGTGCCTGGGGTACCGGGGCCGGAGGCACTGAAGCTTTCTTT; CDR3 protein: CAWGTGAGGTEAFF
V gene: TRBV4-1; J gene: TRBJ1-2; clone size: .; D gene: .; CDR3 DNA: TGCGCCAGCAGCCCCGGGGAGGAGACTCACTATGGCTACACCTTC; CDR3 protein: CASSPGEETHYGYTF
V gene: TRBV3-1; J gene: TRBJ1-1; clone size: .; D gene: TRBD1; CDR3 DNA: TGTGCCAGCAGCTGGGGGACAGGGAACACTGAAGCTTTCTTT; CDR3 protein: CASSWGTGNTEAFF
V gene: TRBV29-1; J gene: TRBJ2-7; clone size: .; D gene: TRBD2; CDR3 DNA: TGCAGCGTTCCCGGAAGCGGGAATTACGAGCAGTACTTC; CDR3 protein: CSVPGSGNYEQYF
V gene: TRBV12-3/TRBV12-4; J gene: TRBJ2-3; clone size: many; D gene: .; CDR3 DNA: TGTGCCAGCAGACTTGGGACTCTCGCGCAGTATTTT; CDR3 protein: CASRLGTLAQYF
V gene: TRBV7-9; J gene: TRBJ2-1; clone size: .; D gene: .; CDR3 DNA: TGTGCCAGCAGCTTAGAAGGGCGGTACAATGAGCAGTTCTTC; CDR3 protein: CASSLEGRYNEQFF
V gene: TRBV5-1; J gene: TRBJ2-5; clone size: .; D gene: TRBD1; CDR3 DNA: TGCGCCAGCAGCATTTTCGGGGGACAGGGAAAAGAGACCCAGTACTTC; CDR3 protein: CASSIFGGQGKETQYF
V gene: TRBV5-1; J gene: TRBJ1-1; clone size: .; D gene: TRBD1; CDR3 DNA: TGCGCCAGCAGCTCGGGGGACAGGATGAACACTGAAGCTTTCTTT; CDR3 protein: CASSSGDRMNTEAFF
V gene: TRBV2; J gene: TRBJ2-5; clone size: .; D gene: .; CDR3 DNA: TGTGCCAGCAGTACGCGGACATTTTCTACACAAGAGACCCAGTACTTC; CDR3 protein: CASSTRTFSTQETQYF
V gene: TRBV4-3; J gene: TRBJ2-1; clone size: .; D gene: .; CDR3 DNA: TGCGCCAGCAGCCCAGGAGCGGGTGTCGATGAGCAGTTCTTC; CDR3 protein: CASSPGAGVDEQFF
V gene: TRBV27; J gene: TRBJ1-2; clone size: .; D gene: .; CDR3 DNA: TGTGCCAGCGGTTCTAGCTATGGCTACACCTTC; CDR3 protein: CASGSSYGYTF
V gene: TRBV4-1; J gene: TRBJ2-7; clone size: many; D gene: .; CDR3 DNA: TGCGCCAGCAGCCCCCGCAATAGAGCCGGGACTTCTTCCTACGAGCAGTACTTC; CDR3 protein: CASSPRNRAGTSSYEQYF
V gene: TRBV19; J gene: TRBJ1-6; clone size: once; D gene: .; CDR3 DNA: TGTGCCAGTAGTATTCTTGGCAGGACCTCCGTGGGATCACCCCTCCACTTT; CDR3 protein: CASSILGRTSVGSPLHF